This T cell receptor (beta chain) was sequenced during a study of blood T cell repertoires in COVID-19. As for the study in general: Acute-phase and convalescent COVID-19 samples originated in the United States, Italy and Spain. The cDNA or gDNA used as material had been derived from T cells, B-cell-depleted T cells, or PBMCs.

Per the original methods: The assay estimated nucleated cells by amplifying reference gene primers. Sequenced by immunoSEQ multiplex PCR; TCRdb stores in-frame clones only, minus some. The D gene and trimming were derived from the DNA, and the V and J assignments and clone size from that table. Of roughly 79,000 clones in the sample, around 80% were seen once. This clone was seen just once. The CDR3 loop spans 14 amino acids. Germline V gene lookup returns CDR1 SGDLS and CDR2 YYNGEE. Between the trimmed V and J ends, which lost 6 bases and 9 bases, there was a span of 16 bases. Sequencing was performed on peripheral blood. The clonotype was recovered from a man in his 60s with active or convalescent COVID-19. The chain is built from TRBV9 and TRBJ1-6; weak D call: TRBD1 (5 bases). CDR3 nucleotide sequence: TGTGCCAGCACCCCGTGGGGGGAGGGTTCACCCCTCCACTTT. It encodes CASTPWGEGSPLHF.